This passage covers 5 T cell receptor beta chains from one sample sequenced in a study of T-cell reconstitution after alpha-beta-depleted transplantation in children (dated by TCRdb to about 2016). The library was generated by PCR. Instrument on record: Illumina HiSeq 2500. TCR library preparation used molecular barcoding, with unique molecular identifiers applied to normalize quantification of the TCRbeta repertoire. TCRdb reran the public reads through fastp at Q25 and MiXCR, keeping productive beta chains. Rows matching on CDR3 protein sequence are summarized as one entry with the most common DNA and genes. Counted in this sample were 200,000 to 250,000 distinct CDR3 sequences; 20% to 30% of them appeared once. The ten biggest clones cover about 4.8% of the sample. The treatment or condition label, as the study defines it: allogeneic hematopoietic cell transplantation with graft depleted of TCRalphabeta T cells and CD19 B cells.

Source: PBMCs, mostly from graft donor cells, taken 360 days after TCRalphabeta/CD19-depleted stem cell transplant. All receptors come from a female patient under 10 years old who had a stem cell transplant for congenital amegakaryocytic thrombocytopenia, so the T cells may come from the graft donor.

This clonotype was counted a few times. The chain employs TRBV12-3 or TRBV12-4 and TRBJ2-5; D is possibly TRBD2 (6 bases). Trimming removed 7 bases from V and 4 bases from J, with 19 bases in between. The CDR3 length is 15 residues. CDR3 in amino acids: CASTRVGRRGETQYF. The DNA for the CDR3 is TGTGCCAGCACCCGGGTTGGGCGGAGGGGAGAGACCCAGTACTTC.

Written as DNA, the CDR3 is TGTGCCAGCAGGCGGACAGGGGGCACCTACGAGCAGTACTTC. Amino acid sequence: CASRRTGGTYEQYF. J is TRBJ2-7 and V is TRBV5-5; 11 nucleotides line up with TRBD1. CDR1 is SGHKS and CDR2 is YYEKEE in the germline V gene (reference sequence). With 5 bases clipped from V and 2 bases from J, the junction kept 3 bases outside the gene matches. This CDR3 region has 14 residues.

The chain links TRBV6-6 to TRBJ2-1, with TRBD2 identical over 14 bases. Trimming removed 10 bases from V and 6 bases from J; junction bases left unmatched: 2. This CDR3 is built from 13 residues. The germline gives CDR1 MNHNY, CDR2 SVGAGI (reference sequence). The CDR3 DNA sequence: TGTGCCACCGGGACTAGCGGGGGCAATGAGCAGTTCTTC. Translation: CATGTSGGNEQFF.

The chain has TRBV12-3 or TRBV12-4 and TRBJ1-2, with D perhaps TRBD1 (6 bases). This CDR3 region has 15 residues. The V and J ends lost 4 bases and 12 bases respectively, with 24 bases between them. In DNA, the CDR3 is TGTGCCAGCAGTTCCACCGGGACACCAACTCCCGGCGACACCTTC. It codes for CASSSTGTPTPGDTF.

The chain combines TRBV6-2 or TRBV6-3 with TRBJ2-7, with D unresolved. Trimming stripped 1 base from V and 3 bases from J, with 1 base between. Germline V gene lookup returns CDR1 MNHEY and CDR2 SVGEGT. The CDR3 length is 11 residues. The DNA of the CDR3 is TGTGCCAGCAGTTACTACTACGAGCAGTACTTC. It yields the protein CASSYYYEQYF.